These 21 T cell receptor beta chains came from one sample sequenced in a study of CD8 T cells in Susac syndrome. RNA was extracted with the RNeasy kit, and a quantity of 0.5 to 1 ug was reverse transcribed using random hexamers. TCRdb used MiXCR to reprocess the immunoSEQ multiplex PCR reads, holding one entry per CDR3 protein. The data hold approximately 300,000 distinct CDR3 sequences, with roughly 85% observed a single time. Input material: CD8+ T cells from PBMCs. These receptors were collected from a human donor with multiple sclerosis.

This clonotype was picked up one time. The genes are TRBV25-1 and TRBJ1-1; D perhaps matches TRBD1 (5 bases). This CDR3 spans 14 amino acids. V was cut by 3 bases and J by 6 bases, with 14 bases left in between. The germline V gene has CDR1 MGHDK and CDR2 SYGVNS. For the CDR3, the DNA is TGTGCCAGCAGTGATACAGGTTTTTCCGCTGAAGCTTTCTTT. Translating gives CASSDTGFSAEAFF.

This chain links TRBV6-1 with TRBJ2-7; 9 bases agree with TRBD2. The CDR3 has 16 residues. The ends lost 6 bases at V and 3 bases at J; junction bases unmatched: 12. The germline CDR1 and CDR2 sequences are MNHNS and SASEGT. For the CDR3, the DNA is TGTGCCAGCAGAGGGGGCGCGGGACTAGCAATCTACGAGCAGTACTTC. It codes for CASRGGAGLAIYEQYF.

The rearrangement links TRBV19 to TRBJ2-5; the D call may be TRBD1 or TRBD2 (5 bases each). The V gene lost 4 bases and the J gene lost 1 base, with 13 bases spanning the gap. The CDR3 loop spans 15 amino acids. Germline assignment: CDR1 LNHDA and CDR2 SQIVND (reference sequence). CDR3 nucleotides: TGTGCCAGTAGTACCGGGACGGTGGTCCAAGAGACCCAGTACTTC. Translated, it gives CASSTGTVVQETQYF.

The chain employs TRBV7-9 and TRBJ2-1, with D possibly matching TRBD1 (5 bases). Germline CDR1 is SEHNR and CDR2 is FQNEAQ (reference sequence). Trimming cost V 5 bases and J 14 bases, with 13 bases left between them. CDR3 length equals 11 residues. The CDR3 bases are TGTGCCAGCAGCATAGGACACCGGGAGTTCTTC. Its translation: CASSIGHREFF.

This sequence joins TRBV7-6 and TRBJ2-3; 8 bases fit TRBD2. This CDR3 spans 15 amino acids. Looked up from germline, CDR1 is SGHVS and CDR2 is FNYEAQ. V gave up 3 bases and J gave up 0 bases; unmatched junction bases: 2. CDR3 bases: TGTGCCAGCAGCTTTAGCGGGATCAGCACAGATACGCAGTATTTT. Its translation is CASSFSGISTDTQYF.

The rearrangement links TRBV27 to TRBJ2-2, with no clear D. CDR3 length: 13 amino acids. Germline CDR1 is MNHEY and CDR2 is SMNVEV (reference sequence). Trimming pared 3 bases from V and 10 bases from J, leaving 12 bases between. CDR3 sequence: CASSFDRGTELFF. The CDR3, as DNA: TGTGCCAGCAGTTTTGATCGTGGTACGGAGCTGTTTTTT.

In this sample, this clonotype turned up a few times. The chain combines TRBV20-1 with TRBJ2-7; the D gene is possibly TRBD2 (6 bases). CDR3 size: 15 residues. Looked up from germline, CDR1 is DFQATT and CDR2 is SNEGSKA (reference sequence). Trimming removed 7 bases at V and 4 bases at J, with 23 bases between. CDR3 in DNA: TGCAGTGTAACCCCCCGCCGGGACTCCAAGTACGAGCAGTACTTC. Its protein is CSVTPRRDSKYEQYF.

The CDR3 DNA follows: TGTGCCAGCGGCCCGGCCACAGGCGGGGACACTGAAGCTTTCTTT. Protein sequence: CASGPATGGDTEAFF. This chain connects TRBV25-1 to TRBJ1-1; possibly TRBD1 for D (5 bases). This CDR3 has 15 amino acids. CDR1 and CDR2 from the germline V gene are MGHDK and SYGVNS. Trimming left V 8 bases short and J 3 bases short, with 19 bases between.

The DNA for the CDR3 is TGTGCCAGCAGTACCACAGGGGGATCCTACGAGCAGTACTTC. Its translation is CASSTTGGSYEQYF. The gene calls are TRBV27 and TRBJ2-7, with 8 bases identical to TRBD1. Trimming took 5 bases from V and 1 from J; bases not matched to a gene: 4. There are 14 residues in the CDR3. In germline, CDR1 is MNHEY, CDR2 SMNVEV (reference sequence).

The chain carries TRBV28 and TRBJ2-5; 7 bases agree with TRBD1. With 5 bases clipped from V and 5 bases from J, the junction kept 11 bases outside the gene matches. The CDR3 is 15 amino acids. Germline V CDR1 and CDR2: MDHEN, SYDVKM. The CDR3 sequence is CASSRGRGMSETQYF. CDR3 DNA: TGTGCCAGCAGTCGGGGCAGGGGGATGAGTGAGACCCAGTACTTC.

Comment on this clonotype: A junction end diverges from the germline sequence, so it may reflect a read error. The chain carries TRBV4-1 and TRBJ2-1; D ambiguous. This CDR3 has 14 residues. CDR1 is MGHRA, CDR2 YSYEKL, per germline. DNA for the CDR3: TGCGCCAGCAGCCAAGCAAGCTCCCACAATGAGCAGTTCTTC. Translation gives CASSQASSHNEQFF.

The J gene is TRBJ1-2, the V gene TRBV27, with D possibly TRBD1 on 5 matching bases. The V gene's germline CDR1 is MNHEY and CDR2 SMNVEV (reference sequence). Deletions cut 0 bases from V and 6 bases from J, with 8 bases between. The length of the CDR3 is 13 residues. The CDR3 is CASSLSGTHGYTF. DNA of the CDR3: TGTGCCAGCAGTTTATCAGGGACCCATGGCTACACCTTC.

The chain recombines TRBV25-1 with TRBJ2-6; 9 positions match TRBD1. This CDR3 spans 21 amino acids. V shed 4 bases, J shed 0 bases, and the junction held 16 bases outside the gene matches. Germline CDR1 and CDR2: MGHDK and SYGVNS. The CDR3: CASSGTGEGGQGFSGANVLTF. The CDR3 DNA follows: TGTGCCAGCAGTGGCACCGGGGAGGGGGGACAGGGATTCTCTGGGGCCAACGTCCTGACTTTC.

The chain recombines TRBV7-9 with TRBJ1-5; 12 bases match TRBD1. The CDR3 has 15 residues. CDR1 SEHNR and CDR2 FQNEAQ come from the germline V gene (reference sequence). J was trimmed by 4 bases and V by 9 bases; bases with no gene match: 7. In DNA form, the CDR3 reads TGTGCCAGTTCACCGGGACAGGGGGCAAATCAGCCCCAGCATTTT. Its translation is CASSPGQGANQPQHF.

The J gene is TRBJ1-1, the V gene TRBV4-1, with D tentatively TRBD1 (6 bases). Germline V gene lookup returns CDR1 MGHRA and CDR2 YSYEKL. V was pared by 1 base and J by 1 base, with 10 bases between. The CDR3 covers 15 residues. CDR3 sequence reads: CASSQARGPNTEAFF. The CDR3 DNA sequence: TGCGCCAGCAGCCAAGCCAGGGGCCCGAACACTGAAGCTTTCTTT.

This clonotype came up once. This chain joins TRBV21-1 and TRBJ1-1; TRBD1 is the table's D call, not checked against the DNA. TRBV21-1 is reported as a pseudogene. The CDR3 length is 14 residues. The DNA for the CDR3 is TGTGCCAGCAGCAAATTTCCAGGGGCCCCTGAAGCTTTCTTT. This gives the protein CASSKFPGAPEAFF.

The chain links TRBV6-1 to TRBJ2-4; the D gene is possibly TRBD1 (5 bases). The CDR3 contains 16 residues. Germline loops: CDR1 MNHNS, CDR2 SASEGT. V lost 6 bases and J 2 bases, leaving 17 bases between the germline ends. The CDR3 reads CASSPTVGKTKNIQYF. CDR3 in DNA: TGTGCCAGCAGCCCGACAGTCGGAAAAACCAAAAACATTCAGTACTTC.

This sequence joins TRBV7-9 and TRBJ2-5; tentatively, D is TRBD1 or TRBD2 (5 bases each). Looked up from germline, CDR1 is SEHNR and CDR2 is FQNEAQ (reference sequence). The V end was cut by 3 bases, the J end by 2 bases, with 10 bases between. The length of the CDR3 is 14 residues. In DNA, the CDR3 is TGTGCCAGCAGCTTTAGGGGACGGCAAGAGACCCAGTACTTC. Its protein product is CASSFRGRQETQYF.

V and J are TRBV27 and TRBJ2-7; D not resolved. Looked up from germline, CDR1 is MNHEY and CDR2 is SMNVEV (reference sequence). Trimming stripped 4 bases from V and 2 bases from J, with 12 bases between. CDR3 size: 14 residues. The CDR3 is CASSWMKGPYEQYF. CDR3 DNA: TGTGCCAGCAGTTGGATGAAGGGTCCCTACGAGCAGTACTTC.

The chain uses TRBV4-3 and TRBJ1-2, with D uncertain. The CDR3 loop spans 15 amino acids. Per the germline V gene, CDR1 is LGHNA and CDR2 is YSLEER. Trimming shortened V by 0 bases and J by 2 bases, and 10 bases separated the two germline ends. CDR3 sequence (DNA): TGCGCCAGCAGCCAAGACACGAAGCCAAACTATGGCTACACCTTC. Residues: CASSQDTKPNYGYTF.

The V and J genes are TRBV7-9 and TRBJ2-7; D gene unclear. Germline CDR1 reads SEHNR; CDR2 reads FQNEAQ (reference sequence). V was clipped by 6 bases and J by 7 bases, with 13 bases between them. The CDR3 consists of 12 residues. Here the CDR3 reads CASSLEMWEQYF. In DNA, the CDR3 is TGTGCCAGCAGTCTCGAGATGTGGGAGCAGTACTTC.